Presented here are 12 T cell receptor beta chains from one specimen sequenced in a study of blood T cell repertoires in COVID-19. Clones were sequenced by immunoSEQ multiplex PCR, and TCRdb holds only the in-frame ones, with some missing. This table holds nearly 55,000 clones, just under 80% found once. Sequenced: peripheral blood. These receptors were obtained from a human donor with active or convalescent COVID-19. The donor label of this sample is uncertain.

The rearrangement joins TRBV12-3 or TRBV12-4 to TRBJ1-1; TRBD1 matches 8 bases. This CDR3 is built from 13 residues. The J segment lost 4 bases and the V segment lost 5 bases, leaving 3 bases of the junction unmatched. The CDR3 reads CASSQDRATEAFF. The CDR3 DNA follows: TGTGCCAGCAGTCAGGACAGGGCCACTGAAGCTTTCTTT.

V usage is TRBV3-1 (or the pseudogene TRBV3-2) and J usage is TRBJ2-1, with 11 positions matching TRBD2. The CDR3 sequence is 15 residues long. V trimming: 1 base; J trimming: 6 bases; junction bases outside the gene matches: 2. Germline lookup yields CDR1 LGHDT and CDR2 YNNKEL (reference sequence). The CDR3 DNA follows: TGTGCCAGCAGCCAAGGAACTAGCGGGAGCAATGAGCAGTTCTTC. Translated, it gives CASSQGTSGSNEQFF.

In DNA, the CDR3 is TGTGCCAGCAGCCAACCTTCGACAGGCGCAAATTTTGCTTTCTTT. Translated, it gives CASSQPSTGANFAFF. The V gene is TRBV3-1 (or the pseudogene TRBV3-2), the J gene TRBJ1-1, with D perhaps matching TRBD1 (6 bases). CDR3 length: 15 residues. Looked up from germline, CDR1 is LGHDT and CDR2 is YNNKEL (reference sequence). Trimming stripped 2 bases from V and 11 bases from J, with 21 bases between.

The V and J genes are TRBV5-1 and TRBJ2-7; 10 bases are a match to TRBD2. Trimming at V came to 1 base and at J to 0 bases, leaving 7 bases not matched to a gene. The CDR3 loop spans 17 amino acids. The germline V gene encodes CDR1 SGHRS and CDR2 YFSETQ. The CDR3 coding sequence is TGCGCCAGCAGCTTGTTGGTAGGGACTAGCGACTCCTACGAGCAGTACTTC. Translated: CASSLLVGTSDSYEQYF.

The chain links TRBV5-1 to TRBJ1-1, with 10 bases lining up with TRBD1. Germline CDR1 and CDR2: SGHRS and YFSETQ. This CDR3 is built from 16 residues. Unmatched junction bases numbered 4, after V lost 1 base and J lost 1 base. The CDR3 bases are TGCGCCAGCAGCTTGCGACAGGGGGCCTCGAACACTGAAGCTTTCTTT. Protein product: CASSLRQGASNTEAFF.

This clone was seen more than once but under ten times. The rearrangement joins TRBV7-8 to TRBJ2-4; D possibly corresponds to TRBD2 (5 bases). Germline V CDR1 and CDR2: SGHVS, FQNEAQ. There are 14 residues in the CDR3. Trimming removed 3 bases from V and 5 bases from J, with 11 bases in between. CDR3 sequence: CASSFREEENIQYF. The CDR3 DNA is TGTGCCAGCAGCTTTAGAGAGGAGGAAAACATTCAGTACTTC.

The CDR3 DNA reads as TGTGCCAGCAGATCCGTCTCAGTGTTGACCCAGTACTTC. Protein: CASRSVSVLTQYF. The chain is built from TRBV2 and TRBJ2-5; D not resolved. CDR1 SNHLY and CDR2 FYNNEI come from the germline V gene. Trimming pared 6 bases from V and 7 bases from J, leaving 15 bases between. The CDR3 sequence is 13 residues long.

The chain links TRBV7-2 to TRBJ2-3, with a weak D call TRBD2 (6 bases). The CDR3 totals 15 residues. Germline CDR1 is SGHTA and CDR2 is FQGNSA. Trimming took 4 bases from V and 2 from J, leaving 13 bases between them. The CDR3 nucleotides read TGTGCCAGCAGCTCCCGGACTACTCTCACAGATACGCAGTATTTT. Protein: CASSSRTTLTDTQYF.

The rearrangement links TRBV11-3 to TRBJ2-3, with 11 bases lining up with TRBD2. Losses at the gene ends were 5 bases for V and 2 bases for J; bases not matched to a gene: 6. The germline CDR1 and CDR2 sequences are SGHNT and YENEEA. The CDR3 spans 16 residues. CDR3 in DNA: TGTGCCAGCAGCCATTGGACTAGCGGGTTCACAGATACGCAGTATTTT. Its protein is CASSHWTSGFTDTQYF.

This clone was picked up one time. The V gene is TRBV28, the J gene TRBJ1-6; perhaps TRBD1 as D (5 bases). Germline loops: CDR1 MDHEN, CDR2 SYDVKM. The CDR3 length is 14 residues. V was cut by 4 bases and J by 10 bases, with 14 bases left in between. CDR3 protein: CASSSRASGSPLHF. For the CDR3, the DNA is TGTGCCAGCAGTTCCAGGGCCTCAGGGTCACCCCTCCACTTT.

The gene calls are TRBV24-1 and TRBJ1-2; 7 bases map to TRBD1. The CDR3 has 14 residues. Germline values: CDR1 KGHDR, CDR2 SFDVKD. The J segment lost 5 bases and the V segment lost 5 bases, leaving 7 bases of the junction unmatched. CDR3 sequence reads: CATSGQGPTYGYTF. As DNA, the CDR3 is TGTGCCACCAGTGGACAGGGCCCCACTTATGGCTACACCTTC.

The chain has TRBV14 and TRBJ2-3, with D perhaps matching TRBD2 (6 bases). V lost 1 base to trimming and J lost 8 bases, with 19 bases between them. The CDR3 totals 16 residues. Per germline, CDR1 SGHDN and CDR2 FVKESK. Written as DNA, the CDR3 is TGTGCCAGCAGCCAAGTTGGGGGGTCCTCCCGAACTACGCAGTATTTT. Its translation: CASSQVGGSSRTTQYF.